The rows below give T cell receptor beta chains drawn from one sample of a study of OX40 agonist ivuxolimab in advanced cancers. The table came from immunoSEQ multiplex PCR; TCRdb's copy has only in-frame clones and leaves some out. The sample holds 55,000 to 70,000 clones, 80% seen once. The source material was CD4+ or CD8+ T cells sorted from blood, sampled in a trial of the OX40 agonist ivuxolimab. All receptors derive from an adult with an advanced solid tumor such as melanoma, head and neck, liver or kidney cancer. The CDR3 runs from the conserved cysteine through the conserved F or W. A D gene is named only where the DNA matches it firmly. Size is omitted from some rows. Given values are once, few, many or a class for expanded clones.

CDR3nt: TGTGCCATCAGTGAGTCCCAGCTTAACTATGGCTACACCTTC
CDR3aa: CAISESQLNYGYTF
d_gene: NA
abundance: NA
v_gene: TRBV10-3
j_gene: TRBJ1-2
len: 14

CDR3nt: TGTGCCAGCAACTACTACGGGGAAGAGACCCAGTACTTC
CDR3aa: CASNYYGEETQYF
d_gene: NA
abundance: NA
v_gene: TRBV6-5
j_gene: TRBJ2-5
len: 13

CDR3nt: TGTGCCAGCAGTGGGATGGTGGGGCCTCCTTACGATGAGCAGTTCTTC
CDR3aa: CASSGMVGPPYDEQFF
d_gene: NA
abundance: NA
v_gene: TRBV2
j_gene: TRBJ2-1
len: 16

CDR3nt: TGTGCCAGCAGTTTATCTGGCGGGGAAGCTTTCTTT
CDR3aa: CASSLSGGEAFF
d_gene: NA
abundance: NA
v_gene: TRBV28
j_gene: TRBJ1-1
len: 12

CDR3nt: TGTGCCAGCAGTCGGACCCACTTAGGGGATTCACCCCTCCACTTT
CDR3aa: CASSRTHLGDSPLHF
d_gene: NA
abundance: NA
v_gene: TRBV6-5
j_gene: TRBJ1-6
len: 15

CDR3nt: TGTGCCAGCAGCTCCGGGACAGGGTATGAAAAACTGTTTTTT
CDR3aa: CASSSGTGYEKLFF
d_gene: TRBD1
abundance: NA
v_gene: TRBV14
j_gene: TRBJ1-4
len: 14

CDR3nt: TGCGCCAGCAGCCACCGGGAGTCAGGGGCGGGCTATGGCTACACCTTC
CDR3aa: CASSHRESGAGYGYTF
d_gene: NA
abundance: NA
v_gene: TRBV4-1
j_gene: TRBJ1-2
len: 16

CDR3nt: TGTGCCAGCTCACCCATGGGTGGCTACACCTTC
CDR3aa: CASSPMGGYTF
d_gene: NA
abundance: NA
v_gene: TRBV18
j_gene: TRBJ1-2
len: 11

CDR3nt: TGCGCCAGCAGCGCAGGACTAGCGGGGGGGCAAGAGACCCAGTACTTC
CDR3aa: CASSAGLAGGQETQYF
d_gene: TRBD2
abundance: NA
v_gene: TRBV5-1
j_gene: TRBJ2-5
len: 16

CDR3nt: TGCGCCAGCAGCCAAGATTTGGGATGGAGGGGAAACACCATATATTTT
CDR3aa: CASSQDLGWRGNTIYF
d_gene: NA
abundance: NA
v_gene: TRBV4-3
j_gene: TRBJ1-3
len: 16

CDR3nt: TGTGCCTGGACCAGGTCCAACTATGGCTACACCTTC
CDR3aa: CAWTRSNYGYTF
d_gene: NA
abundance: few
v_gene: TRBV30
j_gene: TRBJ1-2
len: 12

CDR3nt: TGTGCCAGCAGCCAGGGGGGGGCAGGGATCTACGAGCAGTACTTC
CDR3aa: CASSQGGAGIYEQYF
d_gene: NA
abundance: NA
v_gene: TRBV14
j_gene: TRBJ2-7
len: 15

CDR3nt: TGTGCCAGCACCGCGGGGGAATTCTATGGCTACACCTTC
CDR3aa: CASTAGEFYGYTF
d_gene: NA
abundance: NA
v_gene: TRBV6-1
j_gene: TRBJ1-2
len: 13

CDR3nt: TGTGCCATCAACGGGGGGGAAAACAATGAGCAGTTCTTC
CDR3aa: CAINGGENNEQFF
d_gene: TRBD2
abundance: NA
v_gene: TRBV10-3
j_gene: TRBJ2-1
len: 13

CDR3nt: TGTGCCAGCACTCATGGGGCGGACACTGAAGCTTTCTTT
CDR3aa: CASTHGADTEAFF
d_gene: NA
abundance: NA
v_gene: TRBV6-1
j_gene: TRBJ1-1
len: 13

CDR3nt: TGTGCCAGCAGCCGTAGGGACGCGAAAGAGACCCAGTACTTC
CDR3aa: CASSRRDAKETQYF
d_gene: NA
abundance: NA
v_gene: TRBV5-6
j_gene: TRBJ2-5
len: 14

CDR3nt: TGTGCCAGCAGCCAGAAGACAAGTAGCGGGGGGTCCACAGATACGCAGTATTTT
CDR3aa: CASSQKTSSGGSTDTQYF
d_gene: TRBD2
abundance: NA
v_gene: TRBV7-3
j_gene: TRBJ2-3
len: 18

CDR3nt: TGTGCCACCAGCAGAGGAGACGTATATCAGCCCCAGCATTTT
CDR3aa: CATSRGDVYQPQHF
d_gene: NA
abundance: NA
v_gene: TRBV15
j_gene: TRBJ1-5
len: 14

CDR3nt: TGTGCCAGTAGGGATCTCTATAATTCACCCCTCCACTTT
CDR3aa: CASRDLYNSPLHF
d_gene: NA
abundance: once
v_gene: TRBV19
j_gene: TRBJ1-6
len: 13

CDR3nt: TGCAGCGTTGAAGGGGGGCAATGGACTGAAGCTTTCTTT
CDR3aa: CSVEGGQWTEAFF
d_gene: NA
abundance: NA
v_gene: TRBV29-1
j_gene: TRBJ1-1
len: 13

CDR3nt: TGTGCCAGCACTGTTCGAAACTACGAGCAGTACTTC
CDR3aa: CASTVRNYEQYF
d_gene: NA
abundance: few
v_gene: TRBV6-1
j_gene: TRBJ2-7
len: 12

CDR3nt: TGCAGCGTTGAGTACAGGTACAATGAGCAGTTCTTC
CDR3aa: CSVEYRYNEQFF
d_gene: NA
abundance: NA
v_gene: TRBV29-1
j_gene: TRBJ2-1
len: 12

CDR3nt: TGTGCTAGCAGCTTAGGTAGACTAGTCTCCCAAGAGACCCAGTACTTC
CDR3aa: CASSLGRLVSQETQYF
d_gene: NA
abundance: few
v_gene: TRBV7-7
j_gene: TRBJ2-5
len: 16

CDR3nt: TGCGCCAGCAGCCAAGATCTACTAGCGGGGGGGCGAGATACGCAGTATTTT
CDR3aa: CASSQDLLAGGRDTQYF
d_gene: TRBD2
abundance: NA
v_gene: TRBV4-3
j_gene: TRBJ2-3
len: 17

CDR3nt: TGTGCCAGCAGTTACTCCGGGGGGACCGGAAAACTGTTTTTT
CDR3aa: CASSYSGGTGKLFF
d_gene: NA
abundance: NA
v_gene: TRBV6-5
j_gene: TRBJ1-4
len: 14

CDR3nt: TGTGCCAGCAGTGAGGGTGGCACAGATACGCAGTATTTT
CDR3aa: CASSEGGTDTQYF
d_gene: NA
abundance: NA
v_gene: TRBV6-4
j_gene: TRBJ2-3
len: 13

CDR3nt: TGCGCCAGCAGCTTACGGACAGGGCTCAACTATGGCTACACCTTC
CDR3aa: CASSLRTGLNYGYTF
d_gene: TRBD1
abundance: NA
v_gene: TRBV5-1
j_gene: TRBJ1-2
len: 15

CDR3nt: TGTGCCAGCAGCTTGGGACAGGGAGGTTTCTACGAGCAGTACTTC
CDR3aa: CASSLGQGGFYEQYF
d_gene: TRBD1
abundance: NA
v_gene: TRBV7-2
j_gene: TRBJ2-7
len: 15

CDR3nt: TGTGCCAGTAGTATTATTTTGGGGACAAAAGTCAGGACAGATACGCAGTATTTT
CDR3aa: CASSIILGTKVRTDTQYF
d_gene: NA
abundance: NA
v_gene: TRBV19
j_gene: TRBJ2-3
len: 18

CDR3nt: TGTGCCAGCCGGACTAGCGCAACCTCTGGGGCCAACGTCCTGACTTTC
CDR3aa: CASRTSATSGANVLTF
d_gene: TRBD2
abundance: NA
v_gene: TRBV6-4
j_gene: TRBJ2-6
len: 16

CDR3nt: TGTGCCAGCAGCTTTGGAGGACCCTACGAGCAGTACTTC
CDR3aa: CASSFGGPYEQYF
d_gene: NA
abundance: NA
v_gene: TRBV5-4
j_gene: TRBJ2-7
len: 13

CDR3nt: TGTGCTAGCAGCTTAGGGCAGGGGCTCACCGGGGAGCTGTTTTTT
CDR3aa: CASSLGQGLTGELFF
d_gene: NA
abundance: NA
v_gene: TRBV7-7
j_gene: TRBJ2-2
len: 15